The rows below give T cell receptor beta chains drawn from one sample of a study of blood T cell repertoires in COVID-19. Assay: immunoSEQ multiplex PCR; the TCRdb copy retains only in-frame clones and omits some. The repertoire holds 200,000 to 250,000 clones, with more than 70% as singletons. Material: peripheral blood. All receptors derive from a man aged 50-59 years with COVID-19, enrolled during active disease. The CDR3 runs from the conserved cysteine through the conserved F or W. D genes are given only for firm matches. The size entry is marked missing in some rows and otherwise reads once, few, many or a size class.

CDR3 protein | CDR3 DNA | V gene | D gene | clone size | CDR3 length | J gene
CASSPAGTSGNYEQYF | TGCGCCAGCAGCCCGGCCGGGACTAGCGGGAACTACGAGCAGTACTTC | TRBV5-1 | TRBD2 | . | 16 | TRBJ2-7
CASSQPGQSGRAGRDTQYF | TGTGCCAGCAGTCAACCCGGACAGAGCGGGAGGGCCGGGAGAGATACGCAGTATTTT | TRBV27 | TRBD2 | once | 19 | TRBJ2-3
CASSLNRGQGAGNEQFF | TGTGCCAGCAGCTTAAACCGTGGGCAGGGGGCGGGTAATGAGCAGTTCTTC | TRBV7-3 | TRBD1 | . | 17 | TRBJ2-1
CSASFPGLAVGYNEQFF | TGCAGTGCTAGTTTCCCGGGACTAGCGGTGGGGTACAATGAGCAGTTCTTC | TRBV20-1 | TRBD2 | . | 17 | TRBJ2-1
CASSEDASHTGELFF | TGCGCCAGCAGTGAGGATGCTAGCCACACCGGGGAGCTGTTTTTT | TRBV10-2 | . | . | 15 | TRBJ2-2
CASSRSGQPSTNEKLFF | TGTGCCAGCAGCCGATCTGGACAGCCCTCAACTAATGAAAAACTGTTTTTT | TRBV9 | . | . | 17 | TRBJ1-4
CASVSRDSYNEQFF | TGTGCCAGCGTTTCTCGCGATTCCTACAATGAGCAGTTCTTC | TRBV5-6 | . | . | 14 | TRBJ2-1
CASSTTLGDRRGSDYGYTF | TGTGCCAGTAGTACAACCTTGGGGGACAGGAGAGGGTCGGACTATGGCTACACCTTC | TRBV19 | TRBD1 | . | 19 | TRBJ1-2
CASSTPRGGVAQETQYF | TGTGCCAGCAGCACCCCCAGAGGGGGAGTGGCCCAAGAGACCCAGTACTTC | TRBV3-1/TRBV3-2 | . | . | 17 | TRBJ2-5
CAWSLMGQSNQPQHF | TGTGCCTGGAGTCTGATGGGACAGAGCAATCAGCCCCAGCATTTT | TRBV30 | TRBD1 | few | 15 | TRBJ1-5
CATSRLWTGTNEKLFF | TGTGCCACCAGCAGGCTTTGGACAGGGACTAATGAAAAACTGTTTTTT | TRBV15 | TRBD1 | . | 16 | TRBJ1-4
CASSRDSFYEQYF | TGTGCCAGTAGTAGGGACAGCTTCTACGAGCAGTACTTC | TRBV19 | TRBD1 | . | 13 | TRBJ2-7
CASTAGTRYNEQFF | TGTGCCAGCACCGCAGGGACTAGATACAATGAGCAGTTCTTC | TRBV6-5 | TRBD2 | . | 14 | TRBJ2-1
CASSLSTGIYGYTF | TGTGCCAGCAGCTTATCGACAGGGATCTATGGCTACACCTTC | TRBV11-2 | TRBD1 | . | 14 | TRBJ1-2
CASSVVVGELFF | TGTGCCAGCAGCGTAGTCGTCGGGGAGCTGTTTTTT | TRBV9 | . | . | 12 | TRBJ2-2
CSAPGTGGLYF | TGCAGTGCTCCCGGGACAGGGGGCTTGTACTTC | TRBV20-1 | TRBD1 | . | 11 | TRBJ2-7
CASSPSGSVYNEQFF | TGTGCCAGCAGCCCCAGCGGGAGTGTTTACAATGAGCAGTTCTTC | TRBV3-1/TRBV3-2 | TRBD2 | . | 15 | TRBJ2-1
CASSRDSSDEQFF | TGTGCCAGCAGTAGGGACTCGAGCGATGAGCAGTTCTTC | TRBV12-3/TRBV12-4 | . | . | 13 | TRBJ2-1
CASSPRTGQETQYF | TGTGCCAGCAGCCCACGGACAGGACAAGAGACCCAGTACTTC | TRBV3-1/TRBV3-2 | TRBD1 | . | 14 | TRBJ2-5
CASSYGWGRTEAFF | TGTGCCAGCAGTTACGGTTGGGGGCGGACTGAAGCTTTCTTT | TRBV6-5 | . | once | 14 | TRBJ1-1
CASRTGVRPYEQYF | TGTGCCAGCAGAACCGGGGTCCGACCTTACGAGCAGTACTTC | TRBV27 | . | . | 14 | TRBJ2-7
CASSLSLNTEAFF | TGTGCCAGCAGCTTGTCTTTGAACACTGAAGCTTTCTTT | TRBV5-6 | . | . | 13 | TRBJ1-1
CASSYGGGSYEQYF | TGTGCCAGCAGTTACGGGGGAGGGAGCTACGAGCAGTACTTC | TRBV6-2/TRBV6-3 | TRBD2 | . | 14 | TRBJ2-7
CASKDPGGNTEAFF | TGTGCCAGCAAGGACCCGGGGGGGAACACTGAAGCTTTCTTT | TRBV6-5 | . | . | 14 | TRBJ1-1
CASSELPRGGQETQYF | TGTGCCAGCAGTGAATTGCCACGCGGGGGACAAGAGACCCAGTACTTC | TRBV25-1 | TRBD2 | . | 16 | TRBJ2-5
CASRLLAGGYNEQFF | TGTGCCAGCAGATTACTAGCGGGAGGGTACAATGAGCAGTTCTTC | TRBV6-5 | TRBD2 | . | 15 | TRBJ2-1
CAWALGQGNTIYF | TGTGCCTGGGCGTTGGGACAGGGGAACACCATATATTTT | TRBV30 | TRBD1 | . | 13 | TRBJ1-3
CAISDSTGSVTQHF | TGTGCCATCAGTGATTCGACAGGCTCAGTGACCCAGCATTTT | TRBV10-3 | . | . | 14 | TRBJ1-5
CASSPRSRDEQYF | TGTGCCAGCTCACCAAGGTCTAGAGACGAGCAGTACTTC | TRBV18 | . | . | 13 | TRBJ2-7
CASSKDWIWLAGVSGYEQYF | TGTGCCAGCAGCAAAGATTGGATTTGGCTAGCGGGAGTTTCAGGGTACGAGCAGTACTTC | TRBV21-1 | . | . | 20 | TRBJ2-7
CASSLRALVEAFF | TGTGCCAGCAGTTTGAGGGCCCTGGTTGAAGCTTTCTTT | TRBV12-3/TRBV12-4 | . | . | 13 | TRBJ1-1
CASSQDRQVSNQPQHF | TGCGCCAGCAGCCAAGATCGGCAGGTTAGCAATCAGCCCCAGCATTTT | TRBV4-3 | . | . | 16 | TRBJ1-5
CASSPGLAGVPPTDTQYF | TGCGCCAGCAGCCCGGGACTAGCGGGAGTCCCACCCACAGATACGCAGTATTTT | TRBV5-1 | TRBD2 | . | 18 | TRBJ2-3
CASSRDRADYGYTF | TGTGCCAGCAGCAGGGACAGGGCTGACTATGGCTACACCTTC | TRBV5-4 | TRBD1 | few | 14 | TRBJ1-2
CASSLGQNSQPQHF | TGTGCCAGCAGCTTAGGCCAAAACAGTCAGCCCCAGCATTTT | TRBV11-2 | . | . | 14 | TRBJ1-5
CASSPGTGGDEQYF | TGTGCCAGCTCACCAGGGACAGGGGGAGACGAGCAGTACTTC | TRBV18 | TRBD1 | . | 14 | TRBJ2-7
CASSQIASMNTEAFF | TGTGCCAGCAGCCAAATAGCATCGATGAACACTGAAGCTTTCTTT | TRBV4-2 | . | . | 15 | TRBJ1-1
CASASHTSSYNEQFF | TGTGCCAGCGCCTCTCATACGAGCTCCTACAATGAGCAGTTCTTC | TRBV11-1 | . | . | 15 | TRBJ2-1
CASSRFGTEQYF | TGTGCCAGCAGCCGTTTCGGTACTGAGCAGTACTTC | TRBV4-2 | . | . | 12 | TRBJ2-7
CASSQPGISYNEQFF | TGCGCCAGCAGCCAACCGGGGATATCCTACAATGAGCAGTTCTTC | TRBV4-3 | . | . | 15 | TRBJ2-1
CASSPTGYNQPQHF | TGTGCCAGCAGTCCGACAGGGTACAATCAGCCCCAGCATTTT | TRBV2 | TRBD1 | . | 14 | TRBJ1-5
CASSPDPEAYNEQFF | TGTGCCAGCAGCCCAGACCCGGAGGCGTACAATGAGCAGTTCTTC | TRBV7-2 | . | . | 15 | TRBJ2-1
CASSQGQGLSYEQYF | TGTGCCAGCAGCCAAGGGCAGGGGCTTTCCTACGAGCAGTACTTC | TRBV3-1/TRBV3-2 | . | . | 15 | TRBJ2-7
CASEQGVGANVLTF | TGTGCCAGCGAACAGGGGGTCGGGGCCAACGTCCTGACTTTC | TRBV25-1 | TRBD1 | . | 14 | TRBJ2-6
CASRQQSSYNEQFF | TGTGCCAGCCGACAGCAAAGCTCCTACAATGAGCAGTTCTTC | TRBV28 | . | . | 14 | TRBJ2-1
CAIRSEVGETQYF | TGTGCCATCAGATCGGAGGTCGGAGAGACCCAGTACTTC | TRBV10-3 | . | . | 13 | TRBJ2-5
CASSSRTSGRAYEQYF | TGTGCCAGTAGTTCCAGGACTAGCGGGAGAGCCTACGAGCAGTACTTC | TRBV19 | TRBD2 | . | 16 | TRBJ2-7
CASSFAGTSGSEQYF | TGTGCCAGCAGCTTCGCCGGGACTAGCGGGAGCGAGCAGTACTTC | TRBV7-8 | TRBD2 | . | 15 | TRBJ2-7